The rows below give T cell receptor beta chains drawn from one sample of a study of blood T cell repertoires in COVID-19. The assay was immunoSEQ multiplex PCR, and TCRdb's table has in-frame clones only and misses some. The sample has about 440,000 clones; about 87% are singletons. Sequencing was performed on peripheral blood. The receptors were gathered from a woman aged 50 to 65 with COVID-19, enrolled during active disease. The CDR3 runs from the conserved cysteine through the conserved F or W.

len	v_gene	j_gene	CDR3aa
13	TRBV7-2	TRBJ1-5	CASSLGGDQPQHF
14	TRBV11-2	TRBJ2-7	CASSLGTGGYEQYF
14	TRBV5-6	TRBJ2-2	CASSLGRRSGELFF
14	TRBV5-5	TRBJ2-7	CASSLPGGSYEQYF
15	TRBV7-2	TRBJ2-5	CASRRLAGEQETQYF
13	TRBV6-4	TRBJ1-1	CASSEEGGTEAFF
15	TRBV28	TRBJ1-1	CASTKGGQGRTEAFF
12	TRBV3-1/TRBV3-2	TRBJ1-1	CASSQVGTEAFF
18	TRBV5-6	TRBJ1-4	CASSPTRRPTGRYEKLFF
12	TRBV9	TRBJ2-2	CASSSPAGELFF
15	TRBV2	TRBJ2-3	CASRAGTLSTDTQYF
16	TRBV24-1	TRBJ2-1	CATSDSGQGRTGEQFF
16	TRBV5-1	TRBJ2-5	CASSLVRGRSRETQYF
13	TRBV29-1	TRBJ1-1	CSVARAGGTEAFF
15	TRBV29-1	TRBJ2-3	CSVEPGTGSTDTQYF
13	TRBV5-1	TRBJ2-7	CASSLGTVDEQYF
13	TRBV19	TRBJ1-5	CASSIEENQPQHF
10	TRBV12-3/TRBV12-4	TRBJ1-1	CASGNTEAFF
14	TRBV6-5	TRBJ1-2	CASRPFGTTYGYTF
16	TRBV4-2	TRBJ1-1	CASSLKRDRADTEAFF
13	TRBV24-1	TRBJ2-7	CATSAGGSYEQYF
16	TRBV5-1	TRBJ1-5	CASSLGPGGRGQPQHF
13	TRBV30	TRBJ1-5	CAWSKGDTQPQHF
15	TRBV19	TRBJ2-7	CASSGAGRGGYEQYF
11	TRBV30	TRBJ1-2	CAWSTGAGYTF
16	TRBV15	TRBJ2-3	CATSRVGGVVTDTQYF
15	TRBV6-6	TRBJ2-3	CASSYPTGGGNTQYF
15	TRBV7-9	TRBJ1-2	CASSGYRDRGAGYTF
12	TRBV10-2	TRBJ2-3	CASSDPAGTQYF
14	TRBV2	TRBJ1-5	CASSGKGGYQPQHF
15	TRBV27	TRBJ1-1	CASSLLDRVGTEAFF
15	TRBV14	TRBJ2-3	CASSALGGLTDTQYF
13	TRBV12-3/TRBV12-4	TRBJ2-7	CASKLAGGVEQYF
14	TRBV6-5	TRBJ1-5	CASSPDRKNQPQHF
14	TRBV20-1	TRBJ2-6	CSASEYSGANVLTF
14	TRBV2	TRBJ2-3	CASSGRQFTDTQYF
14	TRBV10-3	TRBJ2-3	CAIQEDGLVDTQYF
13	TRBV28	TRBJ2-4	CASSPPGQNIQYF
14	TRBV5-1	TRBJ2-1	CASSPGEPHNEQFF
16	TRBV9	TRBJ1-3	CASSPLTQIPGNTIYF
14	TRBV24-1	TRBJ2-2	CATSEPGVPGELFF
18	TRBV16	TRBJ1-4	CASSHQGQEISTNEKLFF
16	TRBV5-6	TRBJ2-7	CASSSSNPGQRREQYF
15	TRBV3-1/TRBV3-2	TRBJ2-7	CASSQAGGIGYEQYF
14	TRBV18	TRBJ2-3	CASSPPQRGPTQYF
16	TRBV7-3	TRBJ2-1	CASSPIRGGADNEQFF
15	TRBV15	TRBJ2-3	CATSRDMLSTDTQYF
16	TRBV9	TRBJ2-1	CASTTGGGGIGNEQFF
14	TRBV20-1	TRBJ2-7	CSASEGGPSYEQYF
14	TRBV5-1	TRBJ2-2	CASSFEGATGELFF
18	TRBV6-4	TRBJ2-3	CASSGRDPWTVSTDTQYF
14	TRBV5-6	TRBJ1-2	CASSPGIANYGYTF
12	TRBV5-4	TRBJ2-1	CASSFERTSGFF
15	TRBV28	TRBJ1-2	CASSFTGTRGEGYTF
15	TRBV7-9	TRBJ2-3	CASSPAGGAVYTQYF
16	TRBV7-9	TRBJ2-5	CASSQGSGKREETQYF
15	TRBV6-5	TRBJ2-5	CASSRSGGASETQYF